The next 29 T cell receptor beta chains were all read from a single sample in a study of cytomegalovirus exposure and HLA in healthy donors. The PCR used 60 Vbeta and 13 Jbeta primers. This table comes from immunoSEQ multiplex PCR, and its TCRdb copy is limited to in-frame clones, with some not included. The table lists about 150,000 clones, 80% of them singletons, with roughly 14% in the top ten. Sequencing input: PBMCs. Receptor source: a woman in her 40s in good health and CMV-seronegative.

The chain combines TRBV12-2 with TRBJ2-1; the D call TRBD2 from the table was never checked on the DNA. TRBV12-2 is a known pseudogene. CDR3 length: 19 amino acids. As DNA, the CDR3 is TGTGCAAGTCGCTTAGCCAGTTCCGGGACTAGCGGGAGGATAAATGAGCAGTTCTTC. It specifies CASRLASSGTSGRINEQFF.

The V and J genes are TRBV7-2 and TRBJ1-5, with a tentative D call TRBD1 (6 bases). This CDR3 comprises 13 residues. Trimming removed 1 base from V and 9 bases from J, with 10 bases in between. Germline lookup yields CDR1 SGHTA and CDR2 FQGNSA. CDR3 sequence (DNA): TGTGCCAGCAGCTTAGAAACAGGGCGGCCCCAGCATTTT. Its translation is CASSLETGRPQHF.

J is TRBJ2-3 and V is TRBV5-1, with D perhaps matching TRBD2 (6 bases). Trimming stripped 5 bases from V and 2 bases from J, with 18 bases between. This CDR3 region has 16 residues. From germline, CDR1 is SGHRS and CDR2 YFSETQ. CDR3 loop: CASSPGTSTYTDTQYF. In DNA, the CDR3 is TGCGCCAGCAGTCCCGGGACTTCAACCTACACAGATACGCAGTATTTT.

The V and J genes are TRBV28 and TRBJ1-1; D possibly corresponds to TRBD1 (5 bases). V gave up 5 bases and J gave up 0 bases, with 13 bases separating them. The CDR3 length is 15 residues. Germline V gene sequence: CDR1 MDHEN, CDR2 SYDVKM. DNA of the CDR3: TGTGCCAGCAGTCGGACGGGGGGAATGAACACTGAAGCTTTCTTT. Its protein is CASSRTGGMNTEAFF.

V is TRBV2 and J is TRBJ2-3, with 10 bases that match TRBD2. CDR1 and CDR2 from the germline V gene are SNHLY and FYNNEI. CDR3 size: 15 residues. V shed 6 bases, J shed 6 bases, and the junction held 9 bases outside the gene matches. CDR3 bases: TGTGCCAGCAGGGGCAGCGGGGGGGCGGCCGATACGCAGTATTTT. Its protein product is CASRGSGGAADTQYF.

This clone came up a few times. The J gene is TRBJ1-6, the V gene TRBV5-4; 7 bases line up with TRBD1. The ends lost 4 bases at V and 10 bases at J; junction bases unmatched: 5. Per the germline V gene, CDR1 is SGHNT and CDR2 is YYREEE (reference sequence). CDR3 length: 13 residues. The CDR3 region is CASSPDRDSPLHF. CDR3 sequence (DNA): TGTGCCAGCAGCCCTGACAGGGACTCACCCCTCCACTTT.

The chain carries TRBV28 and TRBJ1-5, with TRBD1 as a possible D gene (5 bases). This CDR3 has 14 amino acids. V lost 6 bases, J lost 3 bases, and 12 bases lay in between. Germline loops: CDR1 MDHEN, CDR2 SYDVKM. CDR3 region: CASSPGQVNQPQHF. CDR3 bases: TGTGCCAGCAGCCCAGGACAAGTCAATCAGCCCCAGCATTTT.

This clone has a single count. The genes are TRBV30 and TRBJ1-2; maybe TRBD1 (5 bases). The CDR3 consists of 12 residues. The ends were cut back, 5 bases at V and 2 bases at J, with 9 bases in the middle. CDR1 GTSNPN and CDR2 SVGIG come from the germline V gene (reference sequence). CDR3 protein: CAWGRGNYGYTF. CDR3 in DNA: TGTGCCTGGGGTCGGGGGAACTATGGCTACACCTTC.

The table lists this clone with a count of one. The rearrangement uses TRBV5-1 and TRBJ2-7; TRBD2 might be the D (6 bases). The germline gives CDR1 SGHRS, CDR2 YFSETQ. CDR3 size: 15 residues. V was clipped by 0 bases and J by 2 bases, with 12 bases between them. In DNA form, the CDR3 reads TGCGCCAGCAGCTTGGAGGCGGGACCCGCCTACGAGCAGTACTTC. This encodes CASSLEAGPAYEQYF.

This chain uses TRBV18 with TRBJ2-7; D possibly corresponds to TRBD1 (6 bases). This CDR3 contains 13 residues. The germline CDR1 and CDR2 sequences are KGHSH and LQKENI. Trimming shortened V by 3 bases and J by 3 bases, and 9 bases separated the two germline ends. The CDR3 nucleotides are TGTGCCAGCTCACCTACGACAGGCTACGAGCAGTACTTC. It codes for CASSPTTGYEQYF.

This chain links TRBV5-1 with TRBJ2-2; D is perhaps TRBD1 (5 bases). The CDR3 spans 15 residues. Germline CDR1 is SGHRS and CDR2 is YFSETQ. The V and J ends lost 0 bases and 3 bases respectively, with 9 bases between them. The CDR3 DNA is TGCGCCAGCAGCTTGGGAGCAGGGTACACCGGGGAGCTGTTTTTT. This encodes CASSLGAGYTGELFF.

V gene TRBV27 combines with J gene TRBJ2-5, with 7 bases that match TRBD2. CDR3 length equals 15 residues. Per the germline V gene, CDR1 is MNHEY and CDR2 is SMNVEV (reference sequence). The J segment lost 5 bases and the V segment lost 6 bases, leaving 12 bases of the junction unmatched. The CDR3 bases are TGTGCCAGCAGCTCCCCGGGGGGAGCCGGGGAGACCCAGTACTTC. Translated, it gives CASSSPGGAGETQYF.

Only a few counts were recorded for this clone. The chain uses TRBV6-5 and TRBJ2-7, with 8 bases identical to TRBD1. CDR3 length equals 13 residues. The V gene's germline CDR1 is MNHEY and CDR2 SVGAGI. The V gene end was trimmed by 6 bases and the J gene end by 3 bases; junction bases not matched to a gene: 4. This chain's CDR3 is CASSPDRGYEQYF. The CDR3 bases are TGTGCCAGCAGCCCTGACAGGGGCTACGAGCAGTACTTC.

V usage is TRBV29-1 and J usage is TRBJ2-3; 8 positions match TRBD1. Germline V lookup: CDR1 SQVTM, CDR2 ANQGSEA. V dropped 3 bases and J dropped 1; count of bases not matched to a gene: 12. The CDR3 runs 17 residues. The CDR3 DNA follows: TGCAGCGTTGATCTTCCCAGGACAGGGCGTCGCACAGATACGCAGTATTTT. Translating it yields CSVDLPRTGRRTDTQYF.

This clone was observed a single time. The chain links TRBV28 to TRBJ1-2; 7 bases are shared with TRBD1. The germline gives CDR1 MDHEN, CDR2 SYDVKM. V shed 6 bases, J shed 5 bases, and the junction held 9 bases outside the gene matches. The CDR3 runs 14 residues. DNA of the CDR3: TGTGCCAGCAGACCAGGGACAGTTACTTATGGCTACACCTTC. Translated, it gives CASRPGTVTYGYTF.

This chain links TRBV28 with TRBJ2-1; 8 bases are a match to TRBD1. This CDR3 has 15 residues. Unmatched junction bases numbered 13, after V lost 6 bases and J lost 9 bases. The germline V gene encodes CDR1 MDHEN and CDR2 SYDVKM. DNA for the CDR3: TGTGCCAGCAGACCCTCCACGGGACAGGCGGCTGAGCAGTTCTTC. The encoded protein is CASRPSTGQAAEQFF.

This clone came up a few times. The chain has TRBV4-2 and TRBJ2-3, with 10 positions matching TRBD2. The CDR3 is 17 amino acids. Per the germline V gene, CDR1 is LGHNA and CDR2 is YNFKEQ. The junction had 5 bases not matched to a gene; V was cut back by 0 bases and J by 2 bases. The CDR3 DNA sequence: TGTGCCAGCAGCCAAGAAGGGCTAGCGGGAGTCACAGATACGCAGTATTTT. Its translation is CASSQEGLAGVTDTQYF.

The chain has TRBV19 and TRBJ2-5; tentatively, D is TRBD2 (5 bases). This CDR3 is built from 16 residues. Germline CDR1 reads LNHDA; CDR2 reads SQIVND (reference sequence). Trimming cost V 4 bases and J 0 bases, with 15 bases left between them. The CDR3 here is CASSSGGGVYQETQYF. The CDR3, as DNA: TGTGCCAGTAGTAGCGGAGGAGGAGTGTACCAAGAGACCCAGTACTTC.

The V gene is TRBV4-3, the J gene TRBJ1-2; 8 bases fit TRBD1. The germline CDR1 and CDR2 sequences are LGHNA and YSLEER. The J segment lost 5 bases and the V segment lost 4 bases, leaving 9 bases of the junction unmatched. The CDR3 covers 15 residues. In DNA form, the CDR3 reads TGCGCCAGCAGCCTGGGGGCAGGGGGCGCGTATGGCTACACCTTC. Translated: CASSLGAGGAYGYTF.

This sequence joins TRBV7-2 and TRBJ1-1; D is ambiguous. Per the germline V gene, CDR1 is SGHTA and CDR2 is FQGNSA. This CDR3 is built from 14 residues. V dropped 0 bases and J dropped 0 bases, with 5 bases sitting between them. CDR3 in DNA: TGTGCCAGCAGCTTAGCTTACATGAACACTGAAGCTTTCTTT. Protein sequence: CASSLAYMNTEAFF.

The chain is built from TRBV28 and TRBJ2-5, with D maybe TRBD2 (5 bases). The ends were cut back, 7 bases at V and 2 bases at J, with 14 bases in the middle. This CDR3 comprises 14 residues. Germline values: CDR1 MDHEN, CDR2 SYDVKM. The CDR3 sequence is CASTLAQLQETQYF. The CDR3 DNA sequence: TGTGCCAGCACCCTAGCTCAGTTACAAGAGACCCAGTACTTC.

The genes are TRBV2 and TRBJ1-5, with 10 nucleotides matching TRBD1. The CDR3 has 16 amino acids. V lost 6 bases and J lost 7; bases outside the gene matches: 12. The germline gives CDR1 SNHLY, CDR2 FYNNEI. In DNA form, the CDR3 reads TGTGCCAGCAGCGAAACGTGGGACAGGGGAAAGCAGCCCCAGCATTTT. It encodes CASSETWDRGKQPQHF.

The J gene is TRBJ2-1, the V gene TRBV6-5; TRBD2 matches 11 bases. V lost 2 bases and J lost 6; bases outside the gene matches: 6. Germline CDR1 MNHEY, CDR2 SVGAGI. This CDR3 has 16 residues. The CDR3 DNA reads as TGTGCCAGCAGTTACGGGGCCCTAGCGGGAGGCAATGAGCAGTTCTTC. Translating it yields CASSYGALAGGNEQFF.

V usage is TRBV14 and J usage is TRBJ2-1; TRBD2 agrees at 13 bases. Germline assignment: CDR1 SGHDN and CDR2 FVKESK. Germline trimming cut 4 bases from V and 9 bases from J; bases unmatched to any gene: 9. CDR3 size: 16 residues. As DNA, the CDR3 is TGTGCCAGCAGCCTACCCCCACTAGCGGGGGGGCTTGAGCAGTTCTTC. This codes for CASSLPPLAGGLEQFF.

This rearrangement joins TRBV10-3 to TRBJ2-5; 7 positions match TRBD1. Germline trimming cut 5 bases from V and 3 bases from J; bases unmatched to any gene: 3. CDR3 length equals 13 residues. The germline gives CDR1 ENHRY, CDR2 SYGVKD. DNA of the CDR3: TGTGCCATCAGTCCCGGGACAGAAGAGACCCAGTACTTC. Residues: CAISPGTEETQYF.

V and J are TRBV19 and TRBJ2-1; 9 bases line up with TRBD1. The CDR3 runs to 14 residues. The germline V gene encodes CDR1 LNHDA and CDR2 SQIVND (reference sequence). The V gene end was trimmed by 6 bases and the J gene end by 8 bases; junction bases not matched to a gene: 8. Here the CDR3 reads CASRTGGKIDEQFF. The CDR3 DNA reads as TGTGCCAGTAGGACAGGGGGAAAGATCGATGAGCAGTTCTTC.

CDR3: CSLRTGDGETQYF. The DNA of the CDR3 is TGCAGCCTCCGTACAGGGGACGGAGAGACCCAGTACTTC. The chain uses TRBV29-1 and TRBJ2-5; TRBD1 agrees at 7 bases. V lost 8 bases to trimming and J lost 4 bases; unmatched junction nucleotides: 10. The CDR3 contains 13 residues. Germline values: CDR1 SQVTM, CDR2 ANQGSEA.

This clone has only one observation. J is TRBJ1-1 and V is TRBV28; the D is unclear. The CDR3 sequence is 14 residues long. The V and J ends lost 5 bases and 2 bases respectively, with 12 bases between them. The germline V gene has CDR1 MDHEN and CDR2 SYDVKM. CDR3 nucleotides: TGTGCCAGCAGTGCCCCCCGGGGAAACACTGAAGCTTTCTTT. It encodes CASSAPRGNTEAFF.

The chain is built from TRBV7-2 and TRBJ2-3; 15 nucleotides line up with TRBD2. Germline V gives CDR1 SGHTA, CDR2 FQGNSA. The V and J ends lost 3 bases and 6 bases, in that order; junction bases with no gene match: 7. This CDR3 contains 17 residues. CDR3 amino acids: CASSLSGTSGRWDTQYF. The CDR3 nucleotides read TGTGCCAGCAGCTTGTCCGGGACTAGCGGGAGGTGGGATACGCAGTATTTT.